There are a few counts of the clone carrying this T cell receptor (beta chain). This entry is derived from a study of blood T cell repertoires in COVID-19. Trimming removed 7 bases from V and 0 bases from J, with 29 bases in between. Germline V CDR1 and CDR2: SGDLS, YYNGEE. This CDR3 spans 20 amino acids. The method was immunoSEQ multiplex PCR; TCRdb's version includes in-frame clones alone and lacks a portion of them. The sample has 340,000 or so clones, approximately 82% seen once. This rearrangement joins TRBV9 to TRBJ1-3; D is possibly TRBD1 (5 bases). Sequenced sample: peripheral blood. This sequence originates from a man between 25 and 39 years old with active or convalescent COVID-19. CDR3: CASGGSLGSLTEHSGNTIYF. The CDR3 DNA is TGTGCCAGCGGGGGGTCATTAGGATCCCTCACCGAACACTCTGGAAACACCATATATTTT.